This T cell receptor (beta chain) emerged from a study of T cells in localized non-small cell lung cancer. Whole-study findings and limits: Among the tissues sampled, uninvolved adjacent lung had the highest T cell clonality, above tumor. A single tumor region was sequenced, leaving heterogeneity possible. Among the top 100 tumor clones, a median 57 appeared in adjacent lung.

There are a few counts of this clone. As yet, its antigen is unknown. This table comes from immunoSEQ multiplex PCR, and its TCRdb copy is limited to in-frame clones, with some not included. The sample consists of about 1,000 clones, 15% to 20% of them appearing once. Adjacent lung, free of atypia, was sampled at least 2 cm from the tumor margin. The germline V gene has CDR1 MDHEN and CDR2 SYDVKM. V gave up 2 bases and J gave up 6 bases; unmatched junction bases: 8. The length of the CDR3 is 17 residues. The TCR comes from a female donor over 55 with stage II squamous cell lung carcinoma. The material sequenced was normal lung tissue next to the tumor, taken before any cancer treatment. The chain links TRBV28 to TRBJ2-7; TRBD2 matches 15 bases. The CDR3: CASSLAAGGLAGGEQYF. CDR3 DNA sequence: TGTGCCAGCAGTTTAGCGGCCGGGGGACTAGCGGGAGGCGAGCAGTACTTC.